This TCR beta chain emerged from a study of blood T cell repertoires in COVID-19. Study background: Collection of acute and convalescent COVID-19 samples took place in the United States, Italy and Spain. In each case, the material was cDNA or gDNA derived from T cells, B-cell-depleted T cells, or PBMCs.

Original processing methods: From reference gene primer amplification, estimates of nucleated cell counts were derived. Profiling relied on immunoSEQ multiplex PCR, and the TCRdb table lists in-frame clones only, not all of them. V and J calls and clone size follow that table, whereas D and trimming were derived from the DNA. This sample has 80,000 to 95,000 clones, with about 84% found just once. Trimming took 7 bases from V and 6 from J; bases not matched to a gene: 8. This CDR3 is 14 amino acids long. Germline values: CDR1 MGHRA, CDR2 YSYEKL. The sequence came from a woman in her 70s with acute or convalescent COVID-19. V is TRBV4-1 and J is TRBJ2-1; 8 positions match TRBD1. The sample taken for sequencing was peripheral blood. The CDR3 here is CASTPTQGANEQFF. The CDR3 DNA follows: TGCGCCAGCACCCCAACTCAGGGGGCCAATGAGCAGTTCTTC.